These 3 T cell receptor beta chains came from one sample sequenced in a study of graft-versus-host responses after intestinal transplantation. Sequencing used immunoSEQ multiplex PCR; TCRdb keeps in-frame clones, though not all of them. Among tens of thousands of clones, approximately 94% were seen once, and the ten largest hold roughly 0.2%. Their antigens remain unidentified. The source material was unstimulated CD4+ T cells sorted from spleen or lymph node cells, sampled before transplant. The source is a human donor who was the organ donor for an intestinal transplant.

This sequence joins TRBV7-9 and TRBJ1-2, with 8 bases matching TRBD1. Germline loops: CDR1 SEHNR, CDR2 FQNEAQ (reference sequence). The CDR3 sequence is 13 residues long. J was trimmed by 4 bases and V by 5 bases; bases with no gene match: 3. In DNA form, the CDR3 reads TGTGCCAGCAGCCCGCAGGGGGCCTATGGCTACACCTTC. Translating it yields CASSPQGAYGYTF.

The CDR3 is CASSLIQLRGSNQETQYF. For the CDR3, the DNA is TGTGCCAGCAGCTTAATACAATTGCGGGGTAGTAACCAAGAGACCCAGTACTTC. The chain uses TRBV7-3 and TRBJ2-5; D possibly corresponds to TRBD2 (6 bases). The ends were cut back, 1 base at V and 0 bases at J, with 18 bases in the middle. The CDR3 has 18 amino acids. The germline V gene encodes CDR1 SGHTA and CDR2 FQGTGA. The variable domain in full, completed from reference TRBV7-3 and TRBJ2-5, reads GAGVSQTPSNKVTEKGKYVELRCDPISGHTALYWYRQSLGQGPEFLIYFQGTGAADDSGLPNDRFFAVRPEGSVSTLKIQRTERGDSAVYLCASSLIQLRGSNQETQYFGPGTRLLVL.

The chain employs TRBV6-1 and TRBJ2-1; either TRBD1 or TRBD2 may supply D (5 bases each). The V gene's germline CDR1 is MNHNS and CDR2 SASEGT. This CDR3 is 13 amino acids long. The V and J ends lost 6 bases and 10 bases respectively, with 16 bases between them. The CDR3 sequence: CASSLEGYNEQFF. The CDR3 DNA is TGTGCCAGCAGCCTCGAGGGGTATAACGAGCAGTTCTTC.